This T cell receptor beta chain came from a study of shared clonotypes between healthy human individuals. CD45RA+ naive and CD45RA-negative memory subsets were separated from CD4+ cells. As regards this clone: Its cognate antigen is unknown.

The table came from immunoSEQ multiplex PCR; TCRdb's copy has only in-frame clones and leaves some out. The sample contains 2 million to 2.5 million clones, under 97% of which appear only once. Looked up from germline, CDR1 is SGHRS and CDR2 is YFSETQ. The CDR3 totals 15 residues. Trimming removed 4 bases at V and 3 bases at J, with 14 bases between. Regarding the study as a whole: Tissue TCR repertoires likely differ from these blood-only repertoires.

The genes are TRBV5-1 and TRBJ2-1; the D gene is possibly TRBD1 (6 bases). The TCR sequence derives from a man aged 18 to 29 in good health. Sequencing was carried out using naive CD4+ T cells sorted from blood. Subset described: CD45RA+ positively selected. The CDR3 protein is CASSVTGLGYNEQFF. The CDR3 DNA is TGCGCCAGCAGCGTCACAGGGTTGGGCTACAATGAGCAGTTCTTC.